This record concerns one T cell receptor beta chain sequence. The antigen is not known. Relapse after autologous stem cell transplantation occurred in every patient, and brentuximab vedotin exposure varied. The data belong to a study of PD-1 blockade in classical Hodgkin lymphoma. Study results and caveats: Sources of repertoire differences remain undefined, possibly disease activity or prior therapy. Baseline diversity was lower in partial responders and progressors than complete responders. Those patients who began receiving nivolumab less than 1 year after ASCT had lower diversity, and they were excluded.

The assay was immunoSEQ multiplex PCR, and TCRdb's table has in-frame clones only and misses some. The table shows 100,000 or so clones, with approximately 90% occurring only once. Germline assignment: CDR1 GTSNPN and CDR2 SVGIG (reference sequence). With 8 bases removed from V and 0 bases from J, the gap between germline ends came to 13 bases. The CDR3 consists of 14 residues. The receptor was derived from a human donor with classical Hodgkin lymphoma. Here the sequenced sample was peripheral blood mononuclear cells (PBMCs), taken before the second cycle of nivolumab. V usage is TRBV30 and J usage is TRBJ2-2, with D uncertain. The CDR3 region is CAAEARTNTGELFF. CDR3 sequence (DNA): TGTGCCGCCGAAGCGCGGACGAACACCGGGGAGCTGTTTTTT.